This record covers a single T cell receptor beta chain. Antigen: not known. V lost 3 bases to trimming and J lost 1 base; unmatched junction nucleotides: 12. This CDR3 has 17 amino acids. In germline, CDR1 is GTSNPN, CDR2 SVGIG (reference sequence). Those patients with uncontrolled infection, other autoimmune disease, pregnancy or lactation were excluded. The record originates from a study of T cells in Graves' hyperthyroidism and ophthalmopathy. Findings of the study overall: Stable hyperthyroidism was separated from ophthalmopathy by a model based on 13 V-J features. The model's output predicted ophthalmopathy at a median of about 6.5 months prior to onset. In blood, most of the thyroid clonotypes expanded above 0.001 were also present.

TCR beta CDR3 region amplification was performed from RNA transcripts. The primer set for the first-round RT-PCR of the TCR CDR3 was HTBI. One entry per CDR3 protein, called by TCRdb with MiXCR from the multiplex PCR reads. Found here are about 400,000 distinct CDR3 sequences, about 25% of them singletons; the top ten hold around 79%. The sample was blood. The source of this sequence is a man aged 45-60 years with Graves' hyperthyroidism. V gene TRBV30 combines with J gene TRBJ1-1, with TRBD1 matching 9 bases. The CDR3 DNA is TGTGCCTGGAGGATGACAGGGGGGTTTCTGGGGAACACTGAAGCTTTCTTT. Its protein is CAWRMTGGFLGNTEAFF.